A selection of T cell receptor beta chains follows, all from one sample in a study of T cell responses to AZD1222 COVID-19 vaccine. The assay was immunoSEQ multiplex PCR, and TCRdb's table has in-frame clones only and misses some. This table holds 110,000 to 150,000 clones, just over 90% found once. The material was peripheral blood, obtained on day 0 of AZD1222 vaccination. All receptors come from an adult in good health. The CDR3 runs from the conserved cysteine through the conserved F or W. The order of the fields is V gene, J gene, CDR3 protein.

TRBV18,TRBJ1-5,CASSRVRDSLQPQHF
TRBV5-1,TRBJ1-2,CASSLARYGYTF
TRBV15,TRBJ2-5,CATSRVGTREETQYF
TRBV5-4,TRBJ2-3,CASSLELLTDTQYF
TRBV6-4,TRBJ2-2,CASSVQRETGELFF
TRBV3-1/TRBV3-2,TRBJ2-2,CASEGTANTGELFF
TRBV5-1,TRBJ1-3,CASSLPRRDGSSGNTIYF
TRBV5-1,TRBJ2-5,CASSLIGNQETQYF
TRBV7-8,TRBJ2-7,CASSLEGDSSYEQYF
TRBV4-3,TRBJ1-3,CASSQGIHRGPESSGNTIYF
TRBV12-3/TRBV12-4,TRBJ1-2,CASSTGSAGYTF
TRBV10-3,TRBJ1-2,CAISEGSYGYTF
TRBV9,TRBJ2-3,CASSLSGGKYPDTQYF
TRBV4-3,TRBJ2-3,CASSQDYRGRNTDTQYF
TRBV13,TRBJ2-7,CASRQKIGGQDYYEQYF
TRBV10-3,TRBJ2-2,CATTAWDTGELFF
TRBV19,TRBJ1-2,CASSRTVNANYGYTF
TRBV3-1/TRBV3-2,TRBJ1-4,CASSETGAWEKLFF
TRBV6-5,TRBJ2-1,CASSYSTGWYNEQFF
TRBV19,TRBJ1-2,CASSIPGQGQGYTF
TRBV30,TRBJ1-5,CAWTRGNGAQPQHF
TRBV27,TRBJ2-7,CASSLLGGRSYEQYF
TRBV3-1/TRBV3-2,TRBJ2-7,CASNPTLKEQYF
TRBV12-3/TRBV12-4,TRBJ1-2,CASSPQPNYGYTF
TRBV3-1/TRBV3-2,TRBJ1-5,CASSQDEGQGLRNQPQHF
TRBV7-8,TRBJ2-5,CASSLAETQYF
TRBV20-1,TRBJ1-2,CSASLTGQGYGYTF
TRBV7-3,TRBJ2-1,CASSRGLGLGPYNEQFF
TRBV27,TRBJ1-3,CASSSRTGGTIYF
TRBV6-5,TRBJ1-2,CASSSQVLGGYTF
TRBV10-3,TRBJ2-6,CAIGTETSGANVLTF
TRBV7-3,TRBJ2-3,CASSPGQPRTDTQYF
TRBV5-1,TRBJ2-3,CASSLEGGDQFTQYF
TRBV7-2,TRBJ2-3,CASRTSGGAADTQYF
TRBV13,TRBJ1-4,CASSTWTGGPEKLFF
TRBV3-1/TRBV3-2,TRBJ1-3,CASSRQTSGNTIYF
TRBV10-3,TRBJ1-5,CAITPSRVKVRPQHF
TRBV6-5,TRBJ2-7,CASSYSGRKNEQYF